The 22 T cell receptor beta chains below all came from one sample that was sequenced in a study of blood T cell repertoires in COVID-19. Here immunoSEQ multiplex PCR was the method, and the copy in TCRdb shows in-frame clones only, minus some. The sample shows hundreds of thousands of clones, 80% to 90% of them seen only once. Source material: PBMCs or T cells enriched from blood (not recorded which). The source is a man aged 30 to 39 who had recovered from COVID-19.

Only a few counts were recorded for this clone. Germline and junction disagree at one end, which may indicate a read error. The rearrangement joins TRBV5-8 to TRBJ1-1; D ambiguous. The CDR3 spans 14 residues. Germline values: CDR1 SGHTS, CDR2 YDEGEE. The CDR3 reads CASSLGTVNTEAFF. The CDR3 DNA is TGTGCCAGCAGTTTGGGAACAGTAAACACTGAAGCTTTCTTT. The whole variable domain, filled in from reference TRBV5-8 and TRBJ1-1, reads EAGVTQSPTHLIKTRGQQATLRCSPISGHTSVYWYQQALGLGLQFLLWYDEGEERNRGNFPPRFSGRQFPNYSSELNVNALELEDSALYLCASSLGTVNTEAFFGQGTRLTVV.

The gene calls are TRBV6-2 or TRBV6-3 and TRBJ2-2; D is possibly TRBD2 (5 bases). CDR3 length equals 15 residues. Looked up from germline, CDR1 is MNHEY and CDR2 is SVGEGT. Trimming left V 0 bases short and J 2 bases short, with 7 bases between. The CDR3 nucleotides read TGTGCCAGCAGTTACTCAACGGGAAACACCGGGGAGCTGTTTTTT. This codes for CASSYSTGNTGELFF.

The V and J genes are TRBV24-1 and TRBJ2-7, with D possibly TRBD2 on 6 matching bases. The V end was cut by 5 bases, the J end by 0 bases, with 13 bases between. The V gene's germline CDR1 is KGHDR and CDR2 SFDVKD. The CDR3 is 15 amino acids. CDR3 DNA: TGTGCCACCAGTGCTCCGGGGGTCCACTCCTACGAGCAGTACTTC. Its protein is CATSAPGVHSYEQYF.

V usage is TRBV5-1 and J usage is TRBJ1-1; a possible D gene is TRBD1 (5 bases). CDR1 and CDR2 (germline): SGHRS, YFSETQ. V was cut by 4 bases and J by 0 bases, with 10 bases left in between. The CDR3 covers 14 residues. The CDR3 here is CASSRGTVNTEAFF. In DNA form, the CDR3 reads TGCGCCAGCAGCCGGGGGACGGTGAACACTGAAGCTTTCTTT.

The chain carries TRBV2 and TRBJ2-7; 9 bases fit TRBD1. V lost 6 bases and J lost 0; bases outside the gene matches: 9. The V gene's germline CDR1 is SNHLY and CDR2 FYNNEI. This CDR3 region has 16 residues. CDR3 sequence (DNA): TGTGCCAGCAGCATCGGGGGACAGGGCCTCTCCTACGAGCAGTACTTC. Its translation is CASSIGGQGLSYEQYF.

The genes are TRBV6-5 and TRBJ2-7; the D is unclear. Germline CDR1 and CDR2: MNHEY and SVGAGI. The CDR3 loop spans 11 amino acids. Trimming pared 6 bases from V and 3 bases from J, leaving 6 bases between. As DNA, the CDR3 is TGTGCCAGCAGCGACAACTACGAGCAGTACTTC. Protein sequence: CASSDNYEQYF.

This sequence joins TRBV6-4 and TRBJ2-1; 7 positions match TRBD2. The CDR3 contains 15 residues. V lost 4 bases, J lost 5 bases, and 8 bases stayed unmatched. Germline loops: CDR1 MRHNA, CDR2 SNTAGT. CDR3 sequence reads: CASSVVGAGHNEQFF. The CDR3 DNA follows: TGTGCCAGCAGTGTGGTAGGAGCGGGGCACAATGAGCAGTTCTTC.

The rearrangement uses TRBV27 and TRBJ2-1, with 9 bases lining up with TRBD2. Looked up from germline, CDR1 is MNHEY and CDR2 is SMNVEV (reference sequence). J lost 4 bases, V lost 6 bases, and 4 bases had no gene match. This CDR3 spans 14 amino acids. The chain's CDR3 is CASRRLAEYNEQFF. In DNA form, the CDR3 reads TGTGCCAGCAGAAGACTAGCGGAATACAATGAGCAGTTCTTC.

The table lists this clone with a count of one. The J gene is TRBJ2-1, the V gene TRBV19; 9 bases are a match to TRBD2. J gave up 0 bases and V 1 base, and 19 bases lay outside the gene matches. Germline lookup yields CDR1 LNHDA and CDR2 SQIVND (reference sequence). This CDR3 region has 22 residues. This chain's CDR3 is CASSIVGLAGNIEGGSYNEQFF. The CDR3 bases are TGTGCCAGTAGTATAGTCGGGCTAGCGGGAAACATAGAAGGAGGCTCCTACAATGAGCAGTTCTTC.

The CDR3 nucleotides read TGTGCCAGCAGGAGACAGGGAAGACACAATGAGCAGTTCTTC. Its protein product is CASRRQGRHNEQFF. The V call is TRBV27, the J call TRBJ2-1, with 7 positions matching TRBD1. The CDR3 covers 14 residues. The germline gives CDR1 MNHEY, CDR2 SMNVEV (reference sequence). The junction had 7 bases not matched to a gene; V was cut back by 6 bases and J by 5 bases.

The chain uses TRBV28 and TRBJ2-4; 9 bases map to TRBD2. This CDR3 is built from 18 residues. Germline CDR1 is MDHEN and CDR2 is SYDVKM. V was clipped by 6 bases and J by 0 bases; unmatched bases: 12. CDR3 DNA sequence: TGTGCCAGCAGCCGCCTTAGCGGGAGAGACCTAGCCAAAAACATTCAGTACTTC. Its translation is CASSRLSGRDLAKNIQYF.

The chain joins TRBV28 to TRBJ2-7; 12 bases fit TRBD2. CDR3 length: 14 amino acids. From germline, CDR1 is MDHEN and CDR2 SYDVKM. V shed 7 bases and J 3 bases; nucleotides not matched to a gene: 4. As DNA, the CDR3 is TGTGCCAGCACTCGACTAGCGGGAGACTACGAGCAGTACTTC. Amino acids: CASTRLAGDYEQYF.

The chain links TRBV10-2 to TRBJ2-1, with 7 bases aligning to TRBD2. This CDR3 has 14 residues. Germline CDR1 WSHSY, CDR2 SAAADI. The V segment lost 3 bases and the J segment 3 bases; nucleotides outside the gene matches: 2. The chain's CDR3 is CASSDVAGYNEQFF. For the CDR3, the DNA is TGCGCCAGCAGTGATGTAGCGGGCTACAATGAGCAGTTCTTC.

The genes are TRBV5-1 and TRBJ2-7; D unresolved. Looked up from germline, CDR1 is SGHRS and CDR2 is YFSETQ. This CDR3 region has 12 residues. Trimming cost V 4 bases and J 3 bases, with 8 bases left between them. The CDR3 loop reads CASSQANYEQYF. CDR3 DNA: TGCGCCAGCAGCCAGGCTAACTACGAGCAGTACTTC. The full variable domain, in which reference TRBV5-1 and TRBJ2-7 provide the parts outside the CDR3, is KAGVTQTPRYLIKTRGQQVTLSCSPISGHRSVSWYQQTPGQGLQFLFEYFSETQRNKGNFPGRFSGRQFSNSRSEMNVSTLELGDSALYLCASSQANYEQYFGPGTRLTVT.

The chain is built from TRBV7-3 and TRBJ1-1; tentative D call: TRBD1 (6 bases). The CDR3 loop spans 16 amino acids. In germline, CDR1 is SGHTA, CDR2 FQGTGA. The V end was cut by 1 base, the J end by 5 bases, with 17 bases between. The CDR3 DNA reads TGTGCCAGCAGCTTAAATAGGCTACAGGGTAATACTGAAGCTTTCTTT. Amino acid sequence: CASSLNRLQGNTEAFF.

About this clone: Other DNA sequences in the same sample also yield this CDR3. The V and J genes are TRBV24-1 and TRBJ1-2; D is unclear. This CDR3 spans 12 amino acids. Trimming left V 2 bases short and J 4 bases short, with 4 bases between. In germline, CDR1 is KGHDR, CDR2 SFDVKD. This CDR3 is CATSDYSYGYTF. The CDR3 DNA is TGTGCCACCAGTGATTATAGCTATGGCTACACCTTC.

The J gene is TRBJ2-1, the V gene TRBV5-6; no clear D. This CDR3 spans 13 amino acids. The germline V and J ends were trimmed by 0 bases and 5 bases, with 6 bases remaining between them. The germline V gene encodes CDR1 SGHDT and CDR2 YYEEEE. The CDR3 loop reads CASSLGPNNEQFF. The CDR3 DNA reads as TGTGCCAGCAGCTTGGGGCCCAACAATGAGCAGTTCTTC.

V is TRBV18 and J is TRBJ1-1, with TRBD1 matching over 9 bases. CDR1 and CDR2 from the germline V gene are KGHSH and LQKENI. This CDR3 has 13 amino acids. V lost 3 bases and J lost 9; bases outside the gene matches: 5. The CDR3 protein is CASSPLTGGQAFF. The CDR3, as DNA: TGTGCCAGCTCACCCCTGACAGGGGGTCAAGCTTTCTTT.

This chain links TRBV21-1 with TRBJ2-2; TRBD2, the table's D call, lacks a check against the DNA. TRBV21-1 represents a pseudogene. This CDR3 is built from 17 residues. The CDR3: CASSGLASGKNTGELFF. The CDR3 DNA follows: TGTGCCAGCAGCGGGTTGGCTAGCGGAAAAAACACCGGGGAGCTGTTTTTT.

The chain has TRBV27 and TRBJ2-7; D is undetermined. The CDR3 consists of 14 residues. Germline loops: CDR1 MNHEY, CDR2 SMNVEV (reference sequence). The V end was cut by 5 bases, the J end by 6 bases, with 17 bases between. This chain's CDR3 is CASSTRLEPAEQYF. In nucleotides, the CDR3 is TGTGCCAGCAGTACGAGACTCGAACCGGCCGAGCAGTACTTC.

This clone was detected once. This chain uses TRBV9 with TRBJ2-3, with 7 bases fitting TRBD2. Unmatched junction bases numbered 4, after V lost 0 bases and J lost 0 bases. The V gene's germline CDR1 is SGDLS and CDR2 YYNGEE. The CDR3 runs to 16 residues. CDR3 DNA: TGTGCCAGCAGCGTAGGTGGTAGCGGGAGCACAGATACGCAGTATTTT. Translated: CASSVGGSGSTDTQYF. Looking up the rest from reference TRBV9 and TRBJ2-3 gives the full variable domain: DSGVTQTPKHLITATGQRVTLRCSPRSGDLSVYWYQQSLDQGLQFLIQYYNGEERAKGNILERFSAQQFPDLHSELNLSSLELGDSALYFCASSVGGSGSTDTQYFGPGTRLTVL.

This clone was detected only once. This sequence joins TRBV7-6 and TRBJ2-7, with 7 bases matching TRBD1. CDR3 length equals 15 residues. Looked up from germline, CDR1 is SGHVS and CDR2 is FNYEAQ. Unmatched junction bases numbered 13, after V lost 5 bases and J lost 6 bases. The chain's CDR3 is CASSRETGYLGEQYF. In DNA, the CDR3 is TGTGCCAGCAGCAGGGAGACAGGGTATCTTGGCGAGCAGTACTTC. The whole variable domain, remainder taken from reference TRBV7-6 and TRBJ2-7, is GAGVSQSPRYKVTKRGQDVALRCDPISGHVSLYWYRQALGQGPEFLTYFNYEAQQDKSGLPNDRFSAERPEGSISTLTIQRTEQRDSAMYRCASSRETGYLGEQYFGPGTRLTVT.